Below, one T cell receptor (beta chain) is given with its context. Its antigen remains unknown. This record belongs to a study of OX40 agonist ivuxolimab in advanced cancers. Study-wide points: Researchers report that CD8+ T cells had, on average, more expanded clones than CD4+. Both CD4+ and CD8+ T cell populations in blood had undergone clonal expansion by week 6 at 0.1 to 3.0 mg/kg.

Exclusion of a patient followed from autoimmune disease history or systemic immunosuppression. Some clones are missing from TCRdb's copy, which holds only in-frame ones; the method was immunoSEQ multiplex PCR. The sample gives tens of thousands of clones, 90% to 95% of which show up once; about 2.3% is in the top ten. This CDR3 is 13 amino acids long. Germline V gives CDR1 SGHRS, CDR2 YFSETQ. V trimming: 3 bases; J trimming: 8 bases; junction bases outside the gene matches: 6. The starting material was CD4+ or CD8+ T cells sorted from blood, obtained in a trial of the OX40 agonist ivuxolimab. This chain uses TRBV5-1 with TRBJ1-2; 8 bases match TRBD1. The origin of this receptor is an adult with an advanced solid tumor such as melanoma, head and neck, liver or kidney cancer. The CDR3 nucleotides read TGCGCCAGCAGCTGGCAGGGGGCGAACGGCTACACCTTC. Encoded protein: CASSWQGANGYTF.